This TCR beta chain appears in the sequencing data of a study of post-analysis software for immune sequencing data. Researchers reported that TCR beta cDNA libraries carried unique molecular identifiers. TCRdb fed the PCR reads into MiXCR, producing one record per CDR3 protein. Among about 380,000 distinct CDR3 sequences, around 33% were seen once, and the ten largest hold 13%. Whole-study results and caveats: Compared with controls, patients had more of about 5 TRBV segments, including TRBV5-6, TRBV5-1 and TRBV20-1.

This CDR3 has 16 amino acids. J gave up 4 bases and V 2 bases, and 8 bases lay outside the gene matches. CDR1 is SGHDT and CDR2 is YYEEEE in the germline V gene. Notes on this clonotype: Antigen: not known.

Sequencing was carried out using blood. The chain combines TRBV5-6 with TRBJ2-3; 9 bases map to TRBD1. The source of this sequence is a girl between 10 and 17 years old with multiple sclerosis. Here the CDR3 DNA reads TGTGCCAGCAGCTTCCCAACCGGGACAGGGTCAGATACGCAGTATTTT. Amino acid sequence: CASSFPTGTGSDTQYF.